These T cell receptor beta chains were read from a single sample in a study of Ad26.COV2.S vaccination and SARS-CoV-2 variants. Clones were sequenced by immunoSEQ multiplex PCR, and TCRdb holds only the in-frame ones, with some missing. The sample yields about 460,000 clones, roughly nine tenths seen once. This specimen consisted of peripheral blood, obtained in a trial of Ad26.COV2.S vaccine versus placebo. The receptors stem from a person aged 18-60 years who received the Ad26.COV2.S COVID-19 vaccine or a placebo. CDR3s include the opening cysteine and the closing phenylalanine or tryptophan. Fields, in order: V gene, D gene, clone size, J gene, CDR3 DNA, CDR3 protein. A D gene is named only where the DNA matches it firmly. The size of a clone is reported for some rows only, either as once, few or many, or as a class for expanded clones.

>TRBV5-6|.|.|TRBJ2-5
TGTGCCAGCAGCCCGCGACAGATAGAGACCCAGTACTTC
CASSPRQIETQYF
>TRBV28|.|.|TRBJ2-7
TGTGCCAGCAGCCCCTCCGGACTGCTCGAGCAGTACTTC
CASSPSGLLEQYF
>TRBV29-1|.|.|TRBJ1-1
TGCAGCGCCCCTAATGGGGTGGGGAGCACTGAAGCTTTCTTT
CSAPNGVGSTEAFF
>TRBV4-3|.|.|TRBJ1-1
TGCGCCAGCAGCCAGGCCAGCGGGGACACTGAAGCTTTCTTT
CASSQASGDTEAFF
>TRBV5-4|.|.|TRBJ2-1
TGTGCCAGCAGCTTCGGTTGGTCAAATGAGCAGTTCTTC
CASSFGWSNEQFF
>TRBV6-5|TRBD1|.|TRBJ2-6
TGTGCCAGCAGTTACGGGACAGGGGACCTGACTTTC
CASSYGTGDLTF
>TRBV9|.|.|TRBJ2-2
TGTGCCAGCAGCACCCACCCGGGTGTTAACACCGGGGAGCTGTTTTTT
CASSTHPGVNTGELFF
>TRBV5-1|.|once|TRBJ1-1
TGCGCCAGCAGCTTCACTCAGGGCAAAGCTTTCTTT
CASSFTQGKAFF
>TRBV9|.|.|TRBJ2-2
TGTGCCAGCAGCGTAGGGACAGTGAACACCGGGGAGCTGTTTTTT
CASSVGTVNTGELFF
>TRBV19|TRBD2|.|TRBJ2-7
TGTGCCAGTAGTATAGGAGGAACTAGCGGAGGGACCTCCTACGAGCAGTACTTC
CASSIGGTSGGTSYEQYF
>TRBV6-6|.|.|TRBJ2-2
TGTGCCAGCACCTCGGGGATTTTCGGGGAGCTGTTTTTT
CASTSGIFGELFF
>TRBV5-1|.|once|TRBJ2-3
TGCGCCAGCAGCTTACAGGGTACTTTTGCAGATACGCAGTATTTT
CASSLQGTFADTQYF
>TRBV18|.|.|TRBJ1-5
TGTGCCAGCTCACCACCTGGGGGGCAGCCCCAGCATTTT
CASSPPGGQPQHF
>TRBV7-6|.|.|TRBJ2-6
TGTGCCAGCCGCGCGGGGAGCTCTGGGGCCAACGTCCTGACTTTC
CASRAGSSGANVLTF
>TRBV10-3|.|.|TRBJ2-2
TGTGCCAGCGGCCGGCAAGCAGTGGTCACCGGGGAGCTGTTTTTT
CASGRQAVVTGELFF
>TRBV5-4|TRBD1|.|TRBJ2-6
TGTGCCAGCAGCTTCGGAGGGACAGGGGCTGGGGCCAACGTCCTGACTTTC
CASSFGGTGAGANVLTF
>TRBV7-9|.|.|TRBJ2-5
TGTGCCAGCAGCTTCAGCCAAGAGACCCAGTACTTC
CASSFSQETQYF
>TRBV7-6|.|.|TRBJ2-3
TGTGCCAGCAGCTTAGCCCACAGGGATACGCAGTATTTT
CASSLAHRDTQYF
>TRBV9|.|.|TRBJ2-2
TGTGCCAGCAGCGCCGGAGCGCAGACCGGGGAGCTGTTTTTT
CASSAGAQTGELFF
>TRBV5-1|.|few|TRBJ2-3
TGCGCCAGCAGCTTGCTCAGCAGCACAGATACGCAGTATTTT
CASSLLSSTDTQYF
>TRBV27|.|.|TRBJ2-2
TGTGCCAGCAGTTTTGCTCTAGCGTCCGGGGAGCTGTTTTTT
CASSFALASGELFF
>TRBV6-5|TRBD1|.|TRBJ2-3
TGTGCCACCAAACCGGGCGACAGGGGAGGAGATACGCAGTATTTT
CATKPGDRGGDTQYF
>TRBV28|TRBD1|once|TRBJ1-5
TGTGCCAGCTCTCCCGGGACAGGTCAGGGGCCCCAGCATTTT
CASSPGTGQGPQHF
>TRBV29-1|.|.|TRBJ2-1
TGCAGCGTTGGGATTAATTACAATGAGCAGTTCTTC
CSVGINYNEQFF
>TRBV19|.|once|TRBJ2-3
TGTGCCACGGAGGGACCGAGGAATACGCAGTATTTT
CATEGPRNTQYF
>TRBV7-2|.|.|TRBJ2-7
TGTGCCAGCAGCCTCAGGTGGCGGGGACTGCGGGACGAGCAGTACTTC
CASSLRWRGLRDEQYF
>TRBV2|.|once|TRBJ2-1
TGTGCCAGCAAATTAGGCCTAAAGCACAATGAGCAGTTCTTC
CASKLGLKHNEQFF
>TRBV7-2|.|.|TRBJ1-5
TGTGCCAGCAGCTTCCAGCAGGGGAGCAATCAGCCCCAGCATTTT
CASSFQQGSNQPQHF
>TRBV10-3|TRBD1|.|TRBJ2-5
TGTGCCATGAGGGACAGGGAAGAGACCCAGTACTTC
CAMRDREETQYF
>TRBV20-1|.|.|TRBJ2-7
TGCAGTGCTAGGTGGAGGGAGCAGTACTTC
CSARWREQYF
>TRBV10-1|.|.|TRBJ2-5
TGCGCTCGACGGGAGCTAGATGTAGAGACCCAGTACTTC
CARRELDVETQYF
>TRBV19|.|.|TRBJ1-2
TGTGCCAGTAGTACGCAGGGCTTCGGTGGCTACACCTTC
CASSTQGFGGYTF
>TRBV7-9|.|many|TRBJ2-3
TGTGCCAGCAGCTTAGGTGGGATCGATACGCAGTATTTT
CASSLGGIDTQYF
>TRBV27|.|.|TRBJ2-7
TGTGCCAGCACCTTAACCGGGACGTACCTCGTCTACGAGCAGTACTTC
CASTLTGTYLVYEQYF
>TRBV12-3/TRBV12-4|.|.|TRBJ1-1
TGTGCCAGCGAAAGGGACAATCTGAAAGCTTTCTTT
CASERDNLKAFF
>TRBV27|TRBD1|.|TRBJ2-7
TGTGCCAGCAGCGGCAGGGGGTACGAGCAGTACTTC
CASSGRGYEQYF
>TRBV14|TRBD1|.|TRBJ2-7
TGTGCCAGCAGCCAAGATTGGCAGGGGGCGGTCCACGAGCAGTACTTC
CASSQDWQGAVHEQYF
>TRBV5-1|.|.|TRBJ1-2
TGCGCCAGCAGCTTGGACCAAACCTACTATGGCTACACCTTC
CASSLDQTYYGYTF
>TRBV7-3|.|.|TRBJ2-1
TGTGCCAGCAGCCCACCAAACTACAATGAGCAGTTCTTC
CASSPPNYNEQFF
>TRBV20-1|.|few|TRBJ1-1
TGCAGTGCGCTCGGGTGGGGTGAAGCTTTCTTT
CSALGWGEAFF
>TRBV28|.|.|TRBJ2-7
TGTGCCAGCAGTTCAACGTCTTGGGAGCAGTACTTC
CASSSTSWEQYF
>TRBV2|TRBD1|few|TRBJ2-7
TGTGCCAGCCTACAGGGGTACGTCGGCGAGCAGTACTTC
CASLQGYVGEQYF